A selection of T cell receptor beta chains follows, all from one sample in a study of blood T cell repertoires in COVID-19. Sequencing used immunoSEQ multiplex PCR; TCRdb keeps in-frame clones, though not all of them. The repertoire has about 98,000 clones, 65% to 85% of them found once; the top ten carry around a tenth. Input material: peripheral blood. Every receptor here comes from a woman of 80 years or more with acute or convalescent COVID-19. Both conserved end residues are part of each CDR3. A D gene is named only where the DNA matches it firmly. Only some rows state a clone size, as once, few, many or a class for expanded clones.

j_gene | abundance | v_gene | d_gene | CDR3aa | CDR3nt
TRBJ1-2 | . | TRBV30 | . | CAWSTPRNSGNYGYTF | TGTGCCTGGAGTACCCCTCGTAACAGTGGTAACTATGGCTACACCTTC
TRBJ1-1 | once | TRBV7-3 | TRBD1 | CASSSIQGARGTEAFF | TGTGCCAGCAGCTCGATACAGGGGGCGCGGGGCACTGAAGCTTTCTTT
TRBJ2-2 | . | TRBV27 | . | CASSLRNTGELFF | TGTGCCAGCAGTTTACGGAACACCGGGGAGCTGTTTTTT
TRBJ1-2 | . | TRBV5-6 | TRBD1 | CASRPTGYGYTF | TGTGCCAGCCGACCGACAGGGTATGGCTACACCTTC
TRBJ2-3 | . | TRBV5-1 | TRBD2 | CASSLYGTSGGRTDTQYF | TGCGCCAGCAGCTTGTACGGGACTAGCGGGGGGCGCACAGATACGCAGTATTTT
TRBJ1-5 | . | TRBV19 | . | CASSKGVGQPQHF | TGTGCCAGTAGTAAAGGGGTGGGTCAGCCCCAGCATTTT
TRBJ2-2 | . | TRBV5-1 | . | CASSLGVVNTGELFF | TGCGCCAGCAGCTTGGGAGTGGTGAACACCGGGGAGCTGTTTTTT
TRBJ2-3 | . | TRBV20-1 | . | CSGPVSDTQYF | TGCAGTGGCCCCGTGAGCGATACGCAGTATTTT
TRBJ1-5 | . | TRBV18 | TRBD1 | CASSPDRGGNQPQHF | TGTGCCAGCTCCCCCGACAGGGGCGGCAATCAGCCCCAGCATTTT
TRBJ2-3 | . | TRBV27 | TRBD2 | CASKGLVPDTQYF | TGTGCCAGCAAGGGACTAGTCCCAGATACGCAGTATTTT
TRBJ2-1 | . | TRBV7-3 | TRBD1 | CASSLPGQGGGNEQFF | TGTGCCAGCAGCTTACCAGGACAGGGAGGTGGAAATGAGCAGTTCTTC
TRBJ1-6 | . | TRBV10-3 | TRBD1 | CAISGWTGKNSPLHF | TGTGCCATCAGCGGCTGGACAGGGAAAAATTCACCCCTCCACTTT
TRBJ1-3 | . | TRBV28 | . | CASRGGSGNTIYF | TGTGCCAGCAGGGGGGGATCTGGAAACACCATATATTTT
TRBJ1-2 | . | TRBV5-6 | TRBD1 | CASSLGQGEGYTF | TGTGCCAGCAGCTTGGGGCAGGGGGAAGGCTACACCTTC
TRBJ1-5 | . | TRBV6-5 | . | CASNIQHNQPQHF | TGTGCCAGCAATATACAGCACAATCAGCCCCAGCATTTT
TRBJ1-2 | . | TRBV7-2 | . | CASSLTFSGGLHGYTF | TGTGCCAGCAGCTTAACTTTCTCGGGAGGATTGCATGGCTACACCTTC
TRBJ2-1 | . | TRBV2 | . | CASSPRESQFF | TGTGCCAGCAGTCCCAGGGAAAGCCAGTTCTTC